Listed below are T cell receptor beta chains from one sample, sequenced in a study of T cells in tuberculosis. Produced via immunoSEQ multiplex PCR; TCRdb's table is partial and in-frame only. The sample consists of 85,000 to 90,000 clones, approximately 91% of them appearing once. Sequencing was carried out using CD1b-GMM tetramer-negative cells sorted from PBMCs. All receptors come from an adult woman with latent tuberculosis. CDR3s leave out the opening cysteine and the closing phenylalanine or tryptophan. A row's size may be missing; if present it is once, few, many or a size class.

abundance: .
len: 12
j_gene: TRBJ2-1
v_gene: TRBV29-1
CDR3aa: SVDPSGVYNEQF

abundance: .
len: 12
j_gene: TRBJ1-6
v_gene: TRBV10-3
CDR3aa: AINPGQGASPLH

abundance: .
len: 9
j_gene: TRBJ1-1
v_gene: TRBV6-5
CDR3aa: AVELNTEAF

abundance: .
len: 12
j_gene: TRBJ1-1
v_gene: TRBV7-8
CDR3aa: ASSLDGDRGRAF

abundance: .
len: 13
j_gene: TRBJ2-6
v_gene: TRBV10-3
CDR3aa: AISEAGTGANVLT

abundance: .
len: 11
j_gene: TRBJ2-7
v_gene: TRBV11-2
CDR3aa: ASTIGTAYEQY

abundance: .
len: 14
j_gene: TRBJ2-2
v_gene: TRBV19
CDR3aa: ASSISIDRDPGELF

abundance: .
len: 11
j_gene: TRBJ2-3
v_gene: TRBV5-1
CDR3aa: ASREGGPYTQY

abundance: .
len: 11
j_gene: TRBJ1-1
v_gene: TRBV5-1
CDR3aa: ASSFRMNTEAF

abundance: .
len: 12
j_gene: TRBJ2-3
v_gene: TRBV7-7
CDR3aa: ASSPQSFTDTQY

abundance: .
len: 14
j_gene: TRBJ2-1
v_gene: TRBV11-2
CDR3aa: ASSLRLAGVYNEQF

abundance: once
len: 11
j_gene: TRBJ2-2
v_gene: TRBV7-9
CDR3aa: ASSADFTGELF

abundance: .
len: 9
j_gene: TRBJ2-1
v_gene: TRBV28
CDR3aa: ASSFGSEQF

abundance: few
len: 14
j_gene: TRBJ1-2
v_gene: TRBV10-2
CDR3aa: ASTGPLGQGKGGYT

abundance: .
len: 11
j_gene: TRBJ2-1
v_gene: TRBV18
CDR3aa: ASSPGLANEQF

abundance: .
len: 13
j_gene: TRBJ2-3
v_gene: TRBV10-3
CDR3aa: AISASGGSADTQY

abundance: .
len: 12
j_gene: TRBJ2-3
v_gene: TRBV7-6
CDR3aa: ASSFSGGADTQY

abundance: .
len: 9
j_gene: TRBJ2-3
v_gene: TRBV19
CDR3aa: ASSLTDTQY

abundance: .
len: 15
j_gene: TRBJ2-5
v_gene: TRBV7-3
CDR3aa: ASSLGTLAGGQETQY

abundance: .
len: 13
j_gene: TRBJ2-1
v_gene: TRBV7-2
CDR3aa: ASSPLRGGLHEQF

abundance: .
len: 12
j_gene: TRBJ2-3
v_gene: TRBV7-7
CDR3aa: ATSERGPTDTQY

abundance: few
len: 11
j_gene: TRBJ1-6
v_gene: TRBV10-3
CDR3aa: AISGTPGSPLH

abundance: .
len: 11
j_gene: TRBJ1-2
v_gene: TRBV5-1
CDR3aa: ASSLMGRDGYT

abundance: .
len: 14
j_gene: TRBJ2-5
v_gene: TRBV6-6
CDR3aa: ASSYWSRQGEETQY

abundance: .
len: 12
j_gene: TRBJ2-7
v_gene: TRBV30
CDR3aa: AYSAGVRGYEQY

abundance: .
len: 11
j_gene: TRBJ2-5
v_gene: TRBV5-1
CDR3aa: ASSATGVETQY

abundance: few
len: 13
j_gene: TRBJ2-1
v_gene: TRBV4-3
CDR3aa: ASSLGGTSLNEQF

abundance: .
len: 11
j_gene: TRBJ2-7
v_gene: TRBV6-5
CDR3aa: ASSRGGDYEQY

abundance: .
len: 12
j_gene: TRBJ2-7
v_gene: TRBV4-1
CDR3aa: ASSQIAGAYEQY

abundance: .
len: 13
j_gene: TRBJ1-1
v_gene: TRBV5-1
CDR3aa: ASSLDRPVNTEAF

abundance: once
len: 11
j_gene: TRBJ2-1
v_gene: TRBV29-1
CDR3aa: SVVEWSGNEQF

abundance: .
len: 9
j_gene: TRBJ1-3
v_gene: TRBV7-6
CDR3aa: ASTPGNTIY

abundance: .
len: 14
j_gene: TRBJ2-3
v_gene: TRBV7-2
CDR3aa: ASKDGQGASTDTQY

abundance: .
len: 11
j_gene: TRBJ1-4
v_gene: TRBV7-9
CDR3aa: ASSFLDTEKLF

abundance: .
len: 11
j_gene: TRBJ1-2
v_gene: TRBV6-6
CDR3aa: ASRQQGLLGYT

abundance: .
len: 13
j_gene: TRBJ1-5
v_gene: TRBV11-2
CDR3aa: ASSLGLNLNQPQH

abundance: .
len: 15
j_gene: TRBJ2-3
v_gene: TRBV21-1
CDR3aa: ASSKWAGGLAPDTQY

abundance: .
len: 14
j_gene: TRBJ1-6
v_gene: TRBV14
CDR3aa: ASSPDRVSPNSPLH

abundance: .
len: 13
j_gene: TRBJ2-5
v_gene: TRBV19
CDR3aa: ASSILAGGKETQY

abundance: .
len: 13
j_gene: TRBJ2-5
v_gene: TRBV14
CDR3aa: ASSQDGTRQETQY

abundance: .
len: 12
j_gene: TRBJ1-1
v_gene: TRBV5-1
CDR3aa: ASSLGVMNTEAF

abundance: .
len: 11
j_gene: TRBJ2-1
v_gene: TRBV7-9
CDR3aa: ASRMGTGIEQF

abundance: .
len: 14
j_gene: TRBJ1-1
v_gene: TRBV6-6
CDR3aa: ASSRRFKGKGTEAF